Described below is a single T cell receptor (beta chain) sequence and its context. The germline V gene has CDR1 SGHRS and CDR2 YFSETQ. The CDR3 is 16 amino acids. Trimming stripped 1 base from V and 0 bases from J, with 10 bases between. The method was immunoSEQ multiplex PCR; TCRdb's version includes in-frame clones alone and lacks a portion of them. This sample has millions of clones, with more than 80% found just once. The sample originates from a study of shared clonotypes between healthy human individuals. Sequenced input: naive CD4+ T cells from PBMCs. Subset noted: CD45RA+ positively selected. The chain links TRBV5-1 to TRBJ2-2; D gene ambiguous. The clonotype originates from a man between 18 and 35 years old in good health. Some clones in this sample may be carry-over from other donors' samples. The CDR3 sequence is CASSLLGAPNTGELFF. CDR3 DNA: TGCGCCAGCAGCTTGCTGGGCGCACCGAACACCGGGGAGCTGTTTTTT. Full variable domain (outside the CDR3, taken from reference TRBV5-1 and TRBJ2-2): KAGVTQTPRYLIKTRGQQVTLSCSPISGHRSVSWYQQTPGQGLQFLFEYFSETQRNKGNFPGRFSGRQFSNSRSEMNVSTLELGDSALYLCASSLLGAPNTGELFFGEGSRLTVL.